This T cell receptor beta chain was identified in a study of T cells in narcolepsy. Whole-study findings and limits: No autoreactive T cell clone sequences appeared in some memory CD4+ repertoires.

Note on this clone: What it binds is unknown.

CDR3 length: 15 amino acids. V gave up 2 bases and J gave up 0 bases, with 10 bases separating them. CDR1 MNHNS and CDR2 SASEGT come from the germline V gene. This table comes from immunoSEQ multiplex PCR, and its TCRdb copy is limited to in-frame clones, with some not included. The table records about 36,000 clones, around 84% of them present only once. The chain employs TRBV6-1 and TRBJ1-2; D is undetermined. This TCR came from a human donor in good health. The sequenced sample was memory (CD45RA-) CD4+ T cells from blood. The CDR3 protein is CASSESLYSNYGYTF. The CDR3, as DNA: TGTGCCAGCAGTGAATCACTGTACTCTAACTATGGCTACACCTTC.